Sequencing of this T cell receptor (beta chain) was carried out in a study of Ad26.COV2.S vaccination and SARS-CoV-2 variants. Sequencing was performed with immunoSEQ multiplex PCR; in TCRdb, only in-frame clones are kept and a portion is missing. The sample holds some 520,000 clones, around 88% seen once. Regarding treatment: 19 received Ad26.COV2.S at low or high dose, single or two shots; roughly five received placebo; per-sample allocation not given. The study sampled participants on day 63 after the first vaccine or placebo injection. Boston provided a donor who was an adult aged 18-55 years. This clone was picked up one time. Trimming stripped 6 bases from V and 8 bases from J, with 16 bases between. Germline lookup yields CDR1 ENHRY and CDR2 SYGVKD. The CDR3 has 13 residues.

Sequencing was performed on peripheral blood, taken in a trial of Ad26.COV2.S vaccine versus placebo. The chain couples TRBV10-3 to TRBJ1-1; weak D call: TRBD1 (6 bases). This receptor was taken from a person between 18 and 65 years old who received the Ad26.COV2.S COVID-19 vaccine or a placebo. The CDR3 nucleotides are TGTGCCATCAGGGCTGGAGGGGGGGAAGAAGCTTTCTTT. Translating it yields CAIRAGGGEEAFF.